One sample yielded the 22 T cell receptor beta chains listed below, sequenced in a study of blood T cells in healthy people across ages. A J-beta primer mix and a sample-barcoded 5' primer were used in a second PCR of roughly 6 to 11 cycles. TCRdb used MiXCR to reprocess the 5' RACE reads, holding one entry per CDR3 protein. This table holds over 700,000 distinct CDR3 sequences, 40% to 65% found once. Material for sequencing was blood. Source of these receptors: an elderly man in good health.

The chain couples TRBV7-8 to TRBJ2-3; D gene uncertain. The germline gives CDR1 SGHVS, CDR2 FQNEAQ. V lost 5 bases, J lost 0 bases, and 18 bases lay in between. The CDR3 sequence is 17 residues long. CDR3 in DNA: TGTGCCAGCAGCCCCCTAAATCGTCAGGCTAGCACAGATACGCAGTATTTT. As protein: CASSPLNRQASTDTQYF.

Points on this clonotype: The junction shows a germline mismatch at one end, possibly a read error. J is TRBJ2-7 and V is TRBV10-2; no clear D gene. Germline V gives CDR1 WSHSY, CDR2 SAAADI. The CDR3 consists of 16 residues. This chain's CDR3 is CASSESGRSRSYEQYF. CDR3 sequence (DNA): TGCGCCAGCAGTGAGTCCGGGCGGTCCCGATCCTATGAGCAGTACTTC.

This clonotype showed up just a few times. V gene TRBV6-2 or TRBV6-3 combines with J gene TRBJ1-2; a possible D gene is TRBD1 (6 bases). The V gene's germline CDR1 is MNHEY and CDR2 SVGEGT. This CDR3 is built from 14 residues. Trimming removed 8 bases at V and 4 bases at J, with 17 bases between. The CDR3 bases are TGTGCCAGCGATCGAGGGGGGCCGTTCTATGGCTACACCTTC. It codes for CASDRGGPFYGYTF.

The chain employs TRBV10-3 and TRBJ2-1, with D tentatively TRBD2 (6 bases). Deletions cut 11 bases from V and 4 bases from J, with 12 bases between. The CDR3 is 12 residues long. Germline V gene sequence: CDR1 ENHRY, CDR2 SYGVKD. CDR3 nucleotide sequence: TGTGCCTCAAGCGGGCTTTACAATGAGCAGTTCTTC. Translated: CASSGLYNEQFF.

The chain couples TRBV7-3 to TRBJ2-1; D call uncertain. The V gene's germline CDR1 is SGHTA and CDR2 FQGTGA. Trimming left V 2 bases short and J 3 bases short, with 11 bases between. CDR3 length: 15 amino acids. CDR3 protein: CASSLRVGSYNEQFF. The CDR3 bases are TGTGCCAGCAGCTTACGGGTGGGTAGCTACAATGAGCAGTTCTTC. Full variable domain (outside the CDR3, taken from reference TRBV7-3 and TRBJ2-1): GAGVSQTPSNKVTEKGKYVELRCDPISGHTALYWYRQSLGQGPEFLIYFQGTGAADDSGLPNDRFFAVRPEGSVSTLKIQRTERGDSAVYLCASSLRVGSYNEQFFGPGTRLTVL.

This chain joins TRBV7-2 and TRBJ1-1, with D unresolved. Germline lookup yields CDR1 SGHTA and CDR2 FQGNSA. Trimming removed 1 base from V and 3 bases from J, with 9 bases in between. CDR3 length: 14 amino acids. CDR3 nucleotides: TGTGCCAGCAGCTTAGACCCAGCTCACACTGAAGCTTTCTTT. It specifies CASSLDPAHTEAFF.

The chain combines TRBV7-3 with TRBJ2-5, with D maybe TRBD1 (5 bases). CDR3 length: 14 residues. Germline CDR1 is SGHTA and CDR2 is FQGTGA. V dropped 5 bases and J dropped 7 bases, with 17 bases sitting between them. In DNA, the CDR3 is TGTGCCAGCAGCAACAGTCCAGGGTTAGGGACCCAGTACTTC. Translating gives CASSNSPGLGTQYF. Filled out from reference TRBV7-3 and TRBJ2-5, the complete variable domain reads GAGVSQTPSNKVTEKGKYVELRCDPISGHTALYWYRQSLGQGPEFLIYFQGTGAADDSGLPNDRFFAVRPEGSVSTLKIQRTERGDSAVYLCASSNSPGLGTQYFGPGTRLLVL.

This clonotype was detected once. This rearrangement joins TRBV3-1 to TRBJ2-1; 11 bases match TRBD2. Germline V CDR1 and CDR2: LGHDT, YNNKEL (reference sequence). V lost 0 bases, J lost 5 bases, and 6 bases stayed unmatched. The CDR3 is 17 residues long. The CDR3 sequence is CASSQEPGLAANNEQFF. In DNA, the CDR3 is TGTGCCAGCAGCCAAGAACCGGGACTAGCGGCAAACAATGAGCAGTTCTTC.

This clonotype was detected a few times. This chain uses TRBV6-5 with TRBJ2-7; the match to TRBD1 covers 8 bases. CDR3 size: 14 residues. Per germline, CDR1 MNHEY and CDR2 SVGAGI. V lost 5 bases, J lost 3 bases, and 6 bases stayed unmatched. For the CDR3, the DNA is TGTGCCAGCAGTCCCCGGGACAGGCACTACGAGCAGTACTTC. Its protein product is CASSPRDRHYEQYF.

The chain employs TRBV14 and TRBJ2-1; 7 bases fit TRBD2. Germline V gene sequence: CDR1 SGHDN, CDR2 FVKESK. This CDR3 comprises 18 residues. The J segment lost 2 bases and the V segment lost 4 bases, leaving 14 bases of the junction unmatched. The CDR3 DNA sequence: TGTGCCAGCAGCCGCAGTCTACTAGCGTCCTTTACCTACAATGAGCAGTTCTTC. Translation gives CASSRSLLASFTYNEQFF. The complete variable domain, with remaining parts taken from reference TRBV14 and TRBJ2-1, reads EAGVTQFPSHSVIEKGQTVTLRCDPISGHDNLYWYRRVMGKEIKFLLHFVKESKQDESGMPNNRFLAERTGGTYSTLKVQPAELEDSGVYFCASSRSLLASFTYNEQFFGPGTRLTVL.

The V call is TRBV11-2, the J call TRBJ2-1; the D gene is possibly TRBD2 (6 bases). Trimming pared 4 bases from V and 8 bases from J, leaving 21 bases between. CDR3 length equals 16 residues. Germline CDR1 reads SGHAT; CDR2 reads FQNNGV. CDR3 protein: CASSSSPGLNNHEQFF. For the CDR3, the DNA is TGTGCCAGCAGCTCCAGCCCGGGACTCAATAACCATGAGCAGTTCTTC.

The chain recombines TRBV20-1 with TRBJ2-5, with TRBD2 matching over 14 bases. This CDR3 has 15 amino acids. Germline V CDR1 and CDR2: DFQATT, SNEGSKA (reference sequence). With V trimmed by 5 bases and J by 5 bases, 7 bases remained unmatched. The CDR3 DNA follows: TGCAGTGCTGGGGGACTAGCGGGAGTATATGAGACCCAGTACTTC. Protein sequence: CSAGGLAGVYETQYF.

This clonotype was detected only a few times. This chain uses TRBV7-3 with TRBJ2-3; 8 nucleotides align to TRBD1. This CDR3 has 16 residues. Germline V gives CDR1 SGHTA, CDR2 FQGTGA. V was pared by 4 bases and J by 0 bases, with 6 bases of the junction left unmatched. The CDR3 bases are TGTGCCAGCAGCTGGGGACAGGCGCCGAGCACAGATACGCAGTATTTT. Residues: CASSWGQAPSTDTQYF.

Many counts were recorded for this clonotype. The chain joins TRBV5-1 to TRBJ2-3; no firm D call. Trimming stripped 3 bases from V and 2 bases from J, with 10 bases between. The germline CDR1 and CDR2 sequences are SGHRS and YFSETQ. This CDR3 has 14 amino acids. The CDR3 DNA sequence: TGCGCCAGCAGCTCGGCGTCGGCCACAGATACGCAGTATTTT. This codes for CASSSASATDTQYF.

This clonotype appeared a few times. The genes are TRBV5-1 and TRBJ1-1; no clear D gene. The germline V gene has CDR1 SGHRS and CDR2 YFSETQ. V lost 1 base and J lost 0, with 7 bases in between. The CDR3 length is 14 residues. The CDR3 DNA follows: TGCGCCAGCAGCTTGTCATCCTTGAACACTGAAGCTTTCTTT. Amino acids: CASSLSSLNTEAFF.

The rearrangement joins TRBV7-2 to TRBJ2-1, with 7 bases fitting TRBD1. Germline loops: CDR1 SGHTA, CDR2 FQGNSA. V dropped 5 bases and J dropped 2; count of bases not matched to a gene: 6. The CDR3 sequence is 15 residues long. The CDR3: CASSIDRATYNEQFF. The CDR3 DNA reads TGTGCCAGCAGCATAGACAGGGCAACCTACAATGAGCAGTTCTTC.

This clonotype was counted many times. The chain joins TRBV6-1 to TRBJ2-5, with D uncertain. V lost 2 bases and J lost 12, with 13 bases in between. There are 12 residues in the CDR3. CDR1 is MNHNS, CDR2 SASEGT, per germline. The chain's CDR3 is CASSESGREKYF. CDR3 nucleotides: TGTGCCAGCAGTGAATCGGGTCGCGAGAAGTACTTC.

This chain links TRBV27 with TRBJ2-2, with 9 bases lining up with TRBD2. Germline V gene sequence: CDR1 MNHEY, CDR2 SMNVEV (reference sequence). This CDR3 has 16 amino acids. V lost 6 bases and J lost 4; bases outside the gene matches: 9. The CDR3 DNA is TGTGCCAGCAGCACCTCCGGGACTAGCTTCACCGGGGAGCTGTTTTTT. Its protein is CASSTSGTSFTGELFF.

The chain joins TRBV13 to TRBJ2-4; D tentatively reads TRBD1 or TRBD2 (5 bases each). Germline V gene data show CDR1 as PRHDT and CDR2 as FYEKMQ (reference sequence). The CDR3 has 17 residues. The germline V and J ends were trimmed by 0 bases and 0 bases, with 12 bases remaining between them. The CDR3 reads CASSLGLGGGAKNIQYF. CDR3 DNA: TGTGCCAGCAGCTTAGGACTAGGTGGGGGAGCCAAAAACATTCAGTACTTC.

V is TRBV2 and J is TRBJ2-5, with 8 bases aligning to TRBD2. The DNA end lines up better with TRBJ2-7; the J call may be wrong. The CDR3 has 13 amino acids. Looked up from germline, CDR1 is SNHLY and CDR2 is FYNNEI. The CDR3 loop is CASMGRGVDEQYF. In DNA, the CDR3 is TGTGCCAGCATGGGGCGGGGGGTCGACGAGCAGTACTTC.

This clonotype was found once. The chain has TRBV29-1 and TRBJ1-2, with a weak D call TRBD1 (5 bases). The length of the CDR3 is 15 residues. The V gene lost 4 bases and the J gene lost 2 bases, with 17 bases spanning the gap. CDR1 SQVTM and CDR2 ANQGSEA come from the germline V gene. CDR3 loop: CSVARVAGKNYGYTF. The DNA of the CDR3 is TGCAGCGTTGCAAGGGTAGCAGGGAAAAACTATGGCTACACCTTC.

The rearrangement links TRBV5-6 to TRBJ2-1; no clear D gene. This CDR3 has 14 amino acids. Germline V CDR1 and CDR2: SGHDT, YYEEEE. The V and J ends lost 4 bases and 2 bases respectively, with 10 bases between them. Here the CDR3 DNA reads TGTGCCAGCAGCGTGGTACTTACCTACAATGAGCAGTTCTTC. It encodes CASSVVLTYNEQFF.